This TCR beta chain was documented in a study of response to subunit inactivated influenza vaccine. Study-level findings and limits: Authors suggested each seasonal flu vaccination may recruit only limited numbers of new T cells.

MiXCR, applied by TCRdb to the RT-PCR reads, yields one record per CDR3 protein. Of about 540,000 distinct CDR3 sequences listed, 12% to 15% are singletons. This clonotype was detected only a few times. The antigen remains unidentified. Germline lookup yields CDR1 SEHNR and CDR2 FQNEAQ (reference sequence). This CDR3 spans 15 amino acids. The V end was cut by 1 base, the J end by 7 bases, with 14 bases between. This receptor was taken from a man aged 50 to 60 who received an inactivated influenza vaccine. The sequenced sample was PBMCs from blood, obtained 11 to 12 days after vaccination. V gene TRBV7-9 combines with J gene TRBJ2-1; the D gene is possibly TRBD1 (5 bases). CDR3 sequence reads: CASSLGQGVGNEQFF. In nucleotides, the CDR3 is TGTGCCAGCAGCTTAGGCCAGGGTGTGGGGAATGAGCAGTTCTTC. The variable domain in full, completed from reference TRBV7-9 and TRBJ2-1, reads DTGVSQNPRHKITKRGQNVTFRCDPISEHNRLYWYRQTLGQGPEFLTYFQNEAQLEKSRLLSDRFSAERPKGSFSTLEIQRTEQGDSAMYLCASSLGQGVGNEQFFGPGTRLTVL.